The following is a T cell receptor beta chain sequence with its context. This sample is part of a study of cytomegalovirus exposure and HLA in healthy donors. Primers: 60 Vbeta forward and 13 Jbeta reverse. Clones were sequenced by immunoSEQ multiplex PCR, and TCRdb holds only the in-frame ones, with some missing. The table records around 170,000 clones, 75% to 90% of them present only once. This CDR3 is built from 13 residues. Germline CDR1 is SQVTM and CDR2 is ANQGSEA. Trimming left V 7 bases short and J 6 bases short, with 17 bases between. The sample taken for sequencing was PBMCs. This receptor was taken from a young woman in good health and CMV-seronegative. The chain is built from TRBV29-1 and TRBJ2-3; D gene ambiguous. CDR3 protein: CSARMWRPDTQYF. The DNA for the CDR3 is TGCAGCGCCCGTATGTGGAGACCTGATACGCAGTATTTT.